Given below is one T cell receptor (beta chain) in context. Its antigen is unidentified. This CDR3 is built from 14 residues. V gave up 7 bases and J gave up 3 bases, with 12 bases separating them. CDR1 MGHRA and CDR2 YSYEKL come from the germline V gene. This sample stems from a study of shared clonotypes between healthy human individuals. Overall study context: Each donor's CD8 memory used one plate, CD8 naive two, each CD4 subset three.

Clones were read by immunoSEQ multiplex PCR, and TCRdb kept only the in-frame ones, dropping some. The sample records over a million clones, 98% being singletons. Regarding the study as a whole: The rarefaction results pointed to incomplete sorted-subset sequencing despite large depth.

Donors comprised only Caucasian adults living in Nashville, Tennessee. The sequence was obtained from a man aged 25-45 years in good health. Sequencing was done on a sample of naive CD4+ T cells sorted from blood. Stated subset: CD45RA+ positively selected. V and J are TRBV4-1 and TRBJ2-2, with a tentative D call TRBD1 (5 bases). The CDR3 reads CASTQGTYTGELFF. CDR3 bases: TGCGCCAGCACCCAGGGCACCTACACCGGGGAGCTGTTTTTT.